The present T cell receptor (beta chain) was sequenced within a study of blood T cell repertoires in COVID-19. Study-level background: Samples representing acute and convalescent COVID-19 were sourced from the United States, Italy and Spain. Sources were T cells, B-cell-depleted T cells, or PBMCs; the material itself was cDNA or gDNA.

The table came from immunoSEQ multiplex PCR; TCRdb's copy has only in-frame clones and leaves some out. The data hold about 150,000 clones, with about 85% observed a single time. Seattle patients were enrolled during active infection and followed longitudinally. The germline CDR1 and CDR2 sequences are LNHDA and SQIVND (reference sequence). V dropped 5 bases and J dropped 4 bases, with 6 bases sitting between them. This CDR3 is built from 11 residues. Remarks on this clone: Other DNA sequences in this sample translate to the same CDR3.

The receptor was isolated from a woman aged 80 or over with COVID-19, enrolled during active disease. The V call is TRBV19, the J call TRBJ2-7, with D possibly matching TRBD2 (5 bases). Sequencing was carried out using peripheral blood. The CDR3 protein is CASSRGYEQYF. The CDR3 coding sequence is TGTGCCAGTAGTCGGGGTTACGAGCAGTACTTC.